The 27 T cell receptor beta chains below were found in one sample sequenced in a study of shared clonotypes between healthy human individuals. Assay: immunoSEQ multiplex PCR; the TCRdb copy retains only in-frame clones and omits some. Of over a million clones in the sample, around 97% were seen once. The sample was naive CD4+ T cells sorted from blood. As for subset: CD45RA+ positively selected. The origin of the receptors is a man aged 25-40 years in good health.

The chain recombines TRBV29-1 with TRBJ1-2; D gene unclear. Per germline, CDR1 SQVTM and CDR2 ANQGSEA. The CDR3 is 10 residues long. Trimming removed 4 bases at V and 6 bases at J, with 6 bases between. CDR3 region: CSVATDGYTF. CDR3 DNA: TGCAGCGTTGCCACGGATGGCTACACCTTC.

In this sample, this clone turned up once. The chain couples TRBV21-1 to TRBJ2-5; the table gives TRBD2 as D, unverified against the DNA. TRBV21-1 is listed as a pseudogene. The CDR3 consists of 19 residues. CDR3 residues: CASSTRDSWGLAGGKTQYF. The CDR3 DNA is TGTGCCAGCAGCACCCGGGACAGTTGGGGACTAGCGGGAGGGAAGACCCAGTACTTC.

This chain links TRBV18 with TRBJ2-7, with D possibly matching TRBD2 (6 bases). The CDR3 runs 16 residues. Trimming left V 2 bases short and J 0 bases short, with 14 bases between. The germline CDR1 and CDR2 sequences are KGHSH and LQKENI. CDR3 sequence reads: CASSPVLASSSYEQYF. CDR3 coding DNA: TGTGCCAGCTCACCAGTCCTAGCGTCTAGCTCCTACGAGCAGTACTTC.

This chain links TRBV11-3 with TRBJ2-7; no clear D. Per germline, CDR1 SGHNT and CDR2 YENEEA. Trimming pared 1 base from V and 6 bases from J, leaving 22 bases between. The CDR3 contains 17 residues. For the CDR3, the DNA is TGTGCCAGCAGCTTAGGTGCTCGCGGAGACCCTCGGGCCGAGCAGTACTTC. Its protein product is CASSLGARGDPRAEQYF.

The chain joins TRBV28 to TRBJ1-1; a weak D match, TRBD1 (6 bases). CDR3 length: 15 residues. Germline V gene lookup returns CDR1 MDHEN and CDR2 SYDVKM. V was clipped by 3 bases and J by 0 bases, with 11 bases between them. The CDR3 coding sequence is TGTGCCAGCAGTTTGTCTGGGGACATGAACACTGAAGCTTTCTTT. This encodes CASSLSGDMNTEAFF.

This clone was detected only once. This chain connects TRBV12-5 to TRBJ2-1; D is possibly TRBD1 (6 bases). The V gene's germline CDR1 is LGHNT and CDR2 FRNRAP. The CDR3 loop spans 18 amino acids. Trimming took off 9 bases at V and 5 bases at J, with 29 bases between the two ends. CDR3 protein: CASENNGQLGARNNEQFF. The CDR3 DNA follows: TGTGCTAGCGAGAATAACGGACAGCTCGGAGCTCGGAACAATGAGCAGTTCTTC. Full variable domain (remainder filled in from reference TRBV12-5 and TRBJ2-1): DARVTQTPRHKVTEMGQEVTMRCQPILGHNTVFWYRQTMMQGLELLAYFRNRAPLDDSGMPKDRFSAEMPDATLATLKIQPSEPRDSAVYFCASENNGQLGARNNEQFFGPGTRLTVL.

This rearrangement joins TRBV27 to TRBJ1-2; 7 positions match TRBD1. Germline V gives CDR1 MNHEY, CDR2 SMNVEV (reference sequence). The CDR3 sequence is 15 residues long. V gave up 6 bases and J gave up 3 bases; unmatched junction bases: 10. CDR3 in DNA: TGTGCCAGCAGCACGTTAACAGGGGTGTACTATGGCTACACCTTC. It codes for CASSTLTGVYYGYTF.

V is TRBV7-2 and J is TRBJ2-1, with 15 bases identical to TRBD2. This CDR3 spans 16 amino acids. In germline, CDR1 is SGHTA, CDR2 FQGNSA. Trimming at V came to 5 bases and at J to 9 bases, leaving 8 bases not matched to a gene. The CDR3 here is CASSLGLAGGSGEQFF. DNA of the CDR3: TGTGCCAGCAGCCTCGGACTAGCGGGAGGGTCTGGTGAGCAGTTCTTC.

The rearrangement links TRBV9 to TRBJ2-7; 9 nucleotides line up with TRBD1. Germline-derived CDR1 and CDR2 are SGDLS and YYNGEE. This CDR3 has 14 residues. V lost 1 base to trimming and J lost 2 bases; unmatched junction nucleotides: 1. CDR3 region: CASSVRDRAYEQYF. CDR3 sequence (DNA): TGTGCCAGCAGCGTACGGGACAGGGCCTACGAGCAGTACTTC.

The V gene is TRBV5-1, the J gene TRBJ2-7; unclear D gene. Between the trimmed V and J ends, which lost 4 bases and 5 bases, there was a span of 16 bases. This CDR3 is 14 amino acids long. From germline, CDR1 is SGHRS and CDR2 YFSETQ. The CDR3 reads CASSLSGPPDEQYF. The CDR3 DNA sequence: TGCGCCAGCAGCCTCTCCGGGCCCCCGGACGAGCAGTACTTC.

This sequence joins TRBV11-1 and TRBJ2-4, with a tentative D call TRBD2 (5 bases). Germline V gene data show CDR1 as SGHAT and CDR2 as FQDESV (reference sequence). This CDR3 has 14 residues. Deletions cut 1 base from V and 7 bases from J, with 11 bases between. DNA for the CDR3: TGTGCCAGCAGCTTAGGTAGCGTCGCGAACATTCAGTACTTC. It encodes CASSLGSVANIQYF.

This chain joins TRBV28 and TRBJ2-7; either TRBD1 or TRBD2 may fit D (5 bases each). The ends were cut back, 6 bases at V and 1 base at J, with 28 bases in the middle. There are 19 residues in the CDR3. Germline V CDR1 and CDR2: MDHEN, SYDVKM. The CDR3 loop reads CASSARVGTGAPISYEQYF. The DNA of the CDR3 is TGTGCCAGCAGCGCAAGGGTGGGGACCGGAGCTCCTATTTCCTACGAGCAGTACTTC.

V gene TRBV28 combines with J gene TRBJ2-4, with D tentatively TRBD1 (6 bases). The CDR3 is made up of 15 amino acids. Germline V CDR1 and CDR2: MDHEN, SYDVKM. Deletions cut 3 bases from V and 10 bases from J, with 19 bases between. The CDR3: CASSFTQGQLAIQYF. CDR3 bases: TGTGCCAGCAGTTTCACTCAAGGACAGTTAGCAATTCAGTACTTC. Together with reference TRBV28 and TRBJ2-4, the CDR3 gives the full variable domain: DVKVTQSSRYLVKRTGEKVFLECVQDMDHENMFWYRQDPGLGLRLIYFSYDVKMKEKGDIPEGYSVSREKKERFSLILESASTNQTSMYLCASSFTQGQLAIQYFGAGTRLSVL.

V is TRBV28 and J is TRBJ1-5; D gene uncertain. This CDR3 spans 20 amino acids. Trimming removed 5 bases at V and 0 bases at J, with 26 bases between. Germline CDR1 and CDR2: MDHEN and SYDVKM. The CDR3 sequence: CASSTHSGLIPSYSNQPQHF. The CDR3 nucleotides read TGTGCCAGCAGTACACACTCGGGATTAATCCCCTCATATAGCAATCAGCCCCAGCATTTT.

The chain is built from TRBV19 and TRBJ2-2; TRBD2 matches 13 bases. The ends lost 3 bases at V and 7 bases at J; junction bases unmatched: 5. Germline-derived CDR1 and CDR2 are LNHDA and SQIVND (reference sequence). The CDR3 sequence is 16 residues long. CDR3 sequence (DNA): TGTGCCAGTAGTATGTGGACTAGCGGGAGTTTCGGGGAGCTGTTTTTT. This encodes CASSMWTSGSFGELFF.

This sequence joins TRBV7-9 and TRBJ2-2, with D unclear. The germline gives CDR1 SEHNR, CDR2 FQNEAQ (reference sequence). Trimming stripped 0 bases from V and 5 bases from J, with 7 bases between. The CDR3 covers 14 residues. CDR3 loop: CASSLALQTGELFF. In DNA, the CDR3 is TGTGCCAGCAGCTTAGCACTTCAGACCGGGGAGCTGTTTTTT. Variable domain in full (rest from reference TRBV7-9 and TRBJ2-2): DTGVSQNPRHKITKRGQNVTFRCDPISEHNRLYWYRQTLGQGPEFLTYFQNEAQLEKSRLLSDRFSAERPKGSFSTLEIQRTEQGDSAMYLCASSLALQTGELFFGEGSRLTVL.

The chain uses TRBV5-8 and TRBJ2-3, with TRBD2 as a possible D gene (5 bases). The germline CDR1 and CDR2 sequences are SGHTS and YDEGEE. V was pared by 5 bases and J by 0 bases, with 13 bases between. The CDR3 runs 15 residues. CDR3 amino acids: CASSYTAASTDTQYF. As DNA, the CDR3 is TGTGCCAGCAGTTATACAGCGGCTAGCACAGATACGCAGTATTTT.

This chain joins TRBV7-2 and TRBJ2-3, with 14 bases matching TRBD2. Germline loops: CDR1 SGHTA, CDR2 FQGNSA. V dropped 4 bases and J dropped 0; count of bases not matched to a gene: 6. The CDR3 spans 18 residues. The CDR3 is CASSSGLAGVFSTDTQYF. In DNA form, the CDR3 reads TGTGCCAGCAGCTCGGGACTAGCGGGAGTTTTTAGCACAGATACGCAGTATTTT.

The table lists this clone with a count of one. V and J are TRBV4-2 and TRBJ1-6; TRBD1 is a possible D gene (6 bases). This CDR3 is built from 16 residues. Germline CDR1 LGHNA, CDR2 YNFKEQ. Trimming took off 0 bases at V and 4 bases at J, with 10 bases between the two ends. The CDR3 loop reads CASSQEVGGYNSPLHF. CDR3 bases: TGTGCCAGCAGCCAAGAAGTAGGGGGATATAATTCACCCCTCCACTTT.

V gene TRBV5-1 combines with J gene TRBJ2-1; 7 bases align to TRBD2. From germline, CDR1 is SGHRS and CDR2 YFSETQ. The CDR3 covers 14 residues. V shed 7 bases and J 6 bases; nucleotides not matched to a gene: 10. The CDR3 here is CASVSTAGSNEQFF. CDR3 DNA sequence: TGCGCCAGCGTCTCTACAGCGGGAAGCAATGAGCAGTTCTTC.

A word on this clone: At one end the junction does not follow the germline gene, possibly because of a read error. For the CDR3, the DNA is TGTGCCACCAGTAGAGATGAGGGGGCGTCAAAGCAGTACTTC. This sequence encodes CATSRDEGASKQYF. V gene TRBV15 combines with J gene TRBJ2-7; 7 nucleotides align to TRBD1. This CDR3 is 14 amino acids long. Germline assignment: CDR1 LNHNV and CDR2 YYDKDF (reference sequence).

As to this clone: Other nucleotide sequences from this sample produce the same CDR3. V gene TRBV27 combines with J gene TRBJ2-2; 10 bases are a match to TRBD1. The germline V gene has CDR1 MNHEY and CDR2 SMNVEV (reference sequence). J lost 4 bases, V lost 3 bases, and 2 bases had no gene match. CDR3 length: 15 residues. The CDR3 bases are TGTGCCAGCAGTTTTCGGACAGGGGGCACCGGGGAGCTGTTTTTT. Encoded protein: CASSFRTGGTGELFF.

The V gene is TRBV5-4, the J gene TRBJ2-5; 9 bases fit TRBD2. The V and J ends lost 4 bases and 5 bases, in that order; junction bases with no gene match: 9. Germline values: CDR1 SGHNT, CDR2 YYREEE (reference sequence). The CDR3 has 15 amino acids. The CDR3 region has the DNA TGTGCCAGCAGCCAGAGCGGGAGGAGGTTGGAGACCCAGTACTTC. This translates into CASSQSGRRLETQYF.

A note on this clone: The same CDR3 is also encoded by other DNA sequences in this sample. This chain uses TRBV18 with TRBJ2-3; no firm D call. V lost 1 base and J 0 bases, leaving 8 bases between the germline ends. Germline V gene data show CDR1 as KGHSH and CDR2 as LQKENI. This CDR3 comprises 15 residues. This CDR3 reads CASSPQGASTDTQYF. The CDR3 region has the DNA TGTGCCAGCTCACCACAAGGAGCTAGCACAGATACGCAGTATTTT.

This clone has just one count. The chain combines TRBV14 with TRBJ2-5; either TRBD1 or TRBD2 may supply D (6 bases each). The germline V and J ends were trimmed by 4 bases and 9 bases, with 15 bases remaining between them. CDR3 length: 13 amino acids. Germline CDR1 SGHDN, CDR2 FVKESK. The CDR3 loop is CASSRTTSGAQYF. The CDR3, as DNA: TGTGCCAGCAGCCGGACTACCTCAGGGGCCCAGTACTTC.

J is TRBJ2-2 and V is TRBV9, with TRBD2 matching over 7 bases. After removal of 0 bases from V and 1 base from J, the junction contained 3 bases not matched to a gene. The CDR3 length is 16 residues. CDR1 is SGDLS, CDR2 YYNGEE, per germline. This CDR3 reads CASSVVAGVNTGELFF. The CDR3 region has the DNA TGTGCCAGCAGCGTAGTGGCGGGGGTGAACACCGGGGAGCTGTTTTTT.

Regarding this clone: The sample contains more than one DNA sequence encoding this CDR3. The chain recombines TRBV7-6 with TRBJ2-5; D ambiguous. The CDR3 consists of 13 residues. Per the germline V gene, CDR1 is SGHVS and CDR2 is FNYEAQ. V was cut by 3 bases and J by 4 bases, with 9 bases left in between. The CDR3 loop reads CASSFSGGETQYF. The DNA of the CDR3 is TGTGCCAGCAGCTTTTCGGGCGGAGAGACCCAGTACTTC.